Shown below are 25 T cell receptor beta chains from a single sample sequenced in a study of graft-versus-host responses after intestinal transplantation. The antigens for these receptors are not known. Using immunoSEQ multiplex PCR, the repertoire was profiled, and TCRdb retains in-frame clones only, with some absent. The table has over 85,000 clones, roughly 91% seen once. The starting material was unstimulated CD4+ T cells sorted from spleen or lymph node cells, obtained before transplant. The source is a human donor who was the organ donor for an intestinal transplant.

The chain links TRBV5-6 to TRBJ2-2, with 9 nucleotides matching TRBD1. V lost 4 bases, J lost 7 bases, and 11 bases stayed unmatched. The CDR3 covers 16 residues. CDR1 and CDR2 (germline): SGHDT, YYEEEE. CDR3: CASSRNRGRLGGELFF. The CDR3 region has the DNA TGTGCCAGCAGCCGAAACAGGGGGCGGTTAGGCGGGGAGCTGTTTTTT.

The chain recombines TRBV7-8 with TRBJ1-2, with D hard to call. Trimming pared 1 base from V and 8 bases from J, leaving 20 bases between. Germline-derived CDR1 and CDR2 are SGHVS and FQNEAQ. This CDR3 contains 16 residues. The CDR3 coding sequence is TGTGCCAGCAGCTTAGATGGGATGGCGCTGGCGGGGGGCTACACCTTC. Residues: CASSLDGMALAGGYTF.

The gene calls are TRBV7-2 and TRBJ1-2; tentative D call: TRBD1 (5 bases). Germline values: CDR1 SGHTA, CDR2 FQGNSA. Trimming pared 1 base from V and 10 bases from J, leaving 19 bases between. The CDR3 is 15 amino acids. CDR3 nucleotides: TGTGCCAGCAGCTTAGGAGTAGTGGGACTGGGTTTCTACACCTTC. This encodes CASSLGVVGLGFYTF. The full variable domain, in which reference TRBV7-2 and TRBJ1-2 provide the parts outside the CDR3, is GAGVSQSPSNKVTEKGKDVELRCDPISGHTALYWYRQSLGQGLEFLIYFQGNSAPDKSGLPSDRFSAERTGGSVSTLTIQRTQQEDSAVYLCASSLGVVGLGFYTFGSGTRLTVV.

The rearrangement links TRBV5-1 to TRBJ1-6; D might be TRBD1 (6 bases). There are 13 residues in the CDR3. Per the germline V gene, CDR1 is SGHRS and CDR2 is YFSETQ. With 4 bases removed from V and 13 bases from J, the gap between germline ends came to 15 bases. The CDR3 DNA is TGCGCCAGCAGCCCCCGGGGGGGGCTCCCCCTCCACTTT. Its translation: CASSPRGGLPLHF.

The rearrangement uses TRBV11-2 and TRBJ2-7, with 10 bases matching TRBD2. Germline V lookup: CDR1 SGHAT, CDR2 FQNNGV. Germline trimming cut 3 bases from V and 2 bases from J; bases unmatched to any gene: 4. The CDR3 is made up of 15 amino acids. The CDR3 region is CASSFERGGTYEQYF. The CDR3 DNA sequence: TGTGCCAGCAGCTTCGAGCGGGGGGGTACCTACGAGCAGTACTTC.

The chain recombines TRBV6-1 with TRBJ2-7, with a tentative D call TRBD2 (6 bases). Germline CDR1 is MNHNS and CDR2 is SASEGT. The V end was cut by 4 bases, the J end by 1 base, with 14 bases between. The CDR3 length is 15 residues. CDR3 amino acids: CASSVMLAVSYEQYF. CDR3 bases: TGTGCCAGCAGTGTGATGTTAGCGGTTTCCTACGAGCAGTACTTC.

V gene TRBV5-4 combines with J gene TRBJ1-1; 7 bases fit TRBD1. The ends lost 2 bases at V and 11 bases at J; junction bases unmatched: 21. This CDR3 spans 17 amino acids. Germline V CDR1 and CDR2: SGHNT, YYREEE (reference sequence). In DNA form, the CDR3 reads TGTGCCAGCAGCTTTGGTTACCCCCGCAGGGGGAGCGATGGGGCTTTCTTT. Amino acid sequence: CASSFGYPRRGSDGAFF.

This chain links TRBV18 with TRBJ2-3, with 11 bases that match TRBD2. Germline assignment: CDR1 KGHSH and CDR2 LQKENI. The CDR3 consists of 17 residues. With 1 base clipped from V and 1 base from J, the junction kept 4 bases outside the gene matches. CDR3 sequence reads: CASSPLMTSGGTDTQYF. The CDR3 region has the DNA TGTGCCAGCTCACCACTAATGACTAGCGGGGGCACAGATACGCAGTATTTT.

This chain connects TRBV7-2 to TRBJ2-1; no reliable D call. The germline CDR1 and CDR2 sequences are SGHTA and FQGNSA. The V end lost 1 base, the J end lost 8 bases, and 9 bases lay between the germline ends. This CDR3 comprises 13 residues. CDR3 sequence: CASSLVRVDEQFF. The CDR3 DNA reads as TGTGCCAGCAGCTTAGTCCGAGTCGATGAGCAGTTCTTC. The full variable domain, in which reference TRBV7-2 and TRBJ2-1 provide the parts outside the CDR3, is GAGVSQSPSNKVTEKGKDVELRCDPISGHTALYWYRQSLGQGLEFLIYFQGNSAPDKSGLPSDRFSAERTGGSVSTLTIQRTQQEDSAVYLCASSLVRVDEQFFGPGTRLTVL.

This chain joins TRBV4-3 and TRBJ1-4, with D maybe TRBD1 (5 bases). Per the germline V gene, CDR1 is LGHNA and CDR2 is YSLEER. The ends were cut back, 0 bases at V and 5 bases at J, with 13 bases in the middle. The CDR3 spans 16 residues. Here the CDR3 DNA reads TGCGCCAGCAGCCAAGATTTCGGCAGGGCCAATGAAAAACTGTTTTTT. Translated, it gives CASSQDFGRANEKLFF.

The CDR3 DNA reads TGTGCCAGCAGCCAGGGGAGCGGGGGACGATCCTACGAGCAGTACTTC. Amino acid sequence: CASSQGSGGRSYEQYF. The chain couples TRBV4-2 to TRBJ2-7; 8 bases line up with TRBD2. V lost 3 bases to trimming and J lost 1 base; unmatched junction nucleotides: 8. The CDR3 extends over 16 amino acids. The germline gives CDR1 LGHNA, CDR2 YNFKEQ.

This chain connects TRBV9 to TRBJ1-2; a weak D match, TRBD1 (5 bases). V was clipped by 0 bases and J by 4 bases, with 13 bases between them. Germline assignment: CDR1 SGDLS and CDR2 YYNGEE. The CDR3 has 15 residues. CDR3 in DNA: TGTGCCAGCAGCGTAGATCTAGGCAGGGCCTATGGCTACACCTTC. Encoded protein: CASSVDLGRAYGYTF.

This chain joins TRBV19 and TRBJ1-1; possibly TRBD1 for D (5 bases). Trimming left V 10 bases short and J 7 bases short, with 16 bases between. This CDR3 spans 12 amino acids. The germline V gene encodes CDR1 LNHDA and CDR2 SQIVND (reference sequence). The CDR3 loop is CATSPTEVEAFF. For the CDR3, the DNA is TGTGCCACCTCACCGACAGAGGTTGAAGCTTTCTTT. Full variable domain (remainder filled in from reference TRBV19 and TRBJ1-1): DGGITQSPKYLFRKEGQNVTLSCEQNLNHDAMYWYRQDPGQGLRLIYYSQIVNDFQKGDIAEGYSVSREKKESFPLTVTSAQKNPTAFYLCATSPTEVEAFFGQGTRLTVV.

The chain recombines TRBV9 with TRBJ2-1, with 12 positions matching TRBD2. The CDR3 is 18 amino acids. Losses at the gene ends were 0 bases for V and 0 bases for J; bases not matched to a gene: 4. Germline CDR1 and CDR2: SGDLS and YYNGEE. The DNA for the CDR3 is TGTGCCAGCAGCGTAGCTAGCGGGGGGGCAGGCTCCTACAATGAGCAGTTCTTC. Protein: CASSVASGGAGSYNEQFF.

The V call is TRBV10-1, the J call TRBJ1-1; D might be TRBD1 (6 bases). V lost 8 bases, J lost 8 bases, and 6 bases lay in between. Germline assignment: CDR1 WNHNN and CDR2 SYGVQD (reference sequence). The length of the CDR3 is 9 residues. The CDR3 is CASGQEAFF. CDR3 in DNA: TGCGCCAGCGGACAGGAAGCTTTCTTT.

This clone has just one count. The V gene is TRBV6-4, the J gene TRBJ2-1; 8 positions match TRBD2. The junction had 12 bases not matched to a gene; V was cut back by 4 bases and J by 7 bases. The CDR3 runs 16 residues. CDR1 is MRHNA and CDR2 is SNTAGT in the germline V gene. CDR3 sequence: CASSALAGGGSNEQFF. The DNA for the CDR3 is TGTGCCAGCAGTGCCCTGGCCGGCGGGGGGTCTAATGAGCAGTTCTTC.

V gene TRBV18 combines with J gene TRBJ1-1, with a weak D call TRBD1 (5 bases). The germline CDR1 and CDR2 sequences are KGHSH and LQKENI. Trimming pared 5 bases from V and 1 base from J, leaving 14 bases between. This CDR3 region has 15 residues. In nucleotides, the CDR3 is TGTGCCAGCTCAGCACTGGCGGGGGGGAACACTGAAGCTTTCTTT. It translates to CASSALAGGNTEAFF.

The chain couples TRBV4-3 to TRBJ2-1, with 14 bases that match TRBD2. The germline V gene encodes CDR1 LGHNA and CDR2 YSLEER. The CDR3 has 17 residues. V gave up 4 bases and J gave up 10 bases; unmatched junction bases: 12. CDR3 loop: CASSRDTGTSGGEEQFF. Written as DNA, the CDR3 is TGCGCCAGCAGCCGAGACACCGGGACTAGCGGGGGTGAGGAGCAGTTCTTC.

This sequence joins TRBV5-1 and TRBJ2-5, with TRBD2 as a possible D gene (5 bases). V lost 4 bases, J lost 6 bases, and 13 bases lay in between. CDR3 size: 13 residues. CDR1 is SGHRS, CDR2 YFSETQ, per germline. CDR3 loop: CASSPADGKTQYF. The CDR3 bases are TGCGCCAGCAGCCCGGCGGACGGGAAGACCCAGTACTTC.

The chain is built from TRBV19 and TRBJ2-3; TRBD2 is a possible D gene (7 bases). The germline gives CDR1 LNHDA, CDR2 SQIVND (reference sequence). The V gene lost 3 bases and the J gene lost 3 bases, with 13 bases spanning the gap. The CDR3 has 15 residues. CDR3 loop: CASSIGGPGTDTQYF. The CDR3 nucleotides are TGTGCCAGTAGTATCGGGGGGCCCGGGACAGATACGCAGTATTTT.

The rearrangement joins TRBV7-6 to TRBJ2-5; D gene uncertain. The germline CDR1 and CDR2 sequences are SGHVS and FNYEAQ. The CDR3 extends over 12 amino acids. V lost 0 bases, J lost 4 bases, and 3 bases lay in between. The CDR3 DNA reads TGTGCCAGCAGCTTAGCGCGAGAGACCCAGTACTTC. Translated: CASSLARETQYF.

This chain joins TRBV7-9 and TRBJ1-5; D is ambiguous. The CDR3 is 13 amino acids. Germline V gene lookup returns CDR1 SEHNR and CDR2 FQNEAQ (reference sequence). Trimming removed 1 base from V and 7 bases from J, with 8 bases in between. The CDR3 loop reads CASSLGQHQPQHF. CDR3 sequence (DNA): TGTGCCAGCAGCTTAGGACAACACCAGCCCCAGCATTTT.

The chain couples TRBV18 to TRBJ1-3; D perhaps matches TRBD1 (6 bases). Trimming removed 6 bases at V and 0 bases at J, with 21 bases between. CDR1 and CDR2 (germline): KGHSH, LQKENI. The CDR3 is 18 residues long. The CDR3 is CASSLKVPGHGSGNTIYF. The CDR3 DNA sequence: TGTGCCAGCTCGCTTAAAGTGCCGGGACATGGCTCTGGAAACACCATATATTTT.

This chain connects TRBV6-5 to TRBJ1-2; D remains ambiguous. V was pared by 0 bases and J by 8 bases, with 10 bases between. The CDR3 runs 13 residues. Germline V lookup: CDR1 MNHEY, CDR2 SVGAGI. In DNA form, the CDR3 reads TGTGCCAGCAGTTACTCCCAGGCGGGGGGCTACACCTTC. Protein: CASSYSQAGGYTF.

The CDR3 reads CASSPQPGQGGSSTNEKLFF. As DNA, the CDR3 is TGTGCCAGCAGCCCCCAACCGGGACAGGGGGGGTCAAGCACTAATGAAAAACTGTTTTTT. The chain is built from TRBV4-2 and TRBJ1-4; 11 bases align to TRBD1. The CDR3 loop spans 20 amino acids. Germline CDR1 LGHNA, CDR2 YNFKEQ. Trimming took 4 bases from V and 2 from J; bases not matched to a gene: 15.